This TCR beta chain emerged from a study of cytomegalovirus exposure and HLA in healthy donors. Overall study findings and caveats: Cytomegalovirus-associated status was assigned to about 160 TCR beta chains. The tendency of first-cohort TCR clusters to co-occur in the roughly 130 validation repertoires emerged from a later analysis.

The donors were in the roughly 110-subject validation cohort; that cohort was separate from the roughly 700-subject first cohort. About this clone: Its antigen is not known.

Produced via immunoSEQ multiplex PCR; TCRdb's table is partial and in-frame only. The table lists some 350,000 clones, 87% of them singletons, with about 1.2% in the top ten. Germline loops: CDR1 MDHEN, CDR2 SYDVKM. The CDR3 is 13 residues long. V lost 6 bases, J lost 8 bases, and 6 bases stayed unmatched. What was sequenced was PBMCs. The sequence came from a woman in her 30s in good health and CMV-seropositive. The V gene is TRBV28, the J gene TRBJ2-4; TRBD1 matches 8 bases. In DNA, the CDR3 is TGTGCCAGCAGGCAGACAGGGGTGGACATTCAGTACTTC. It yields the protein CASRQTGVDIQYF.